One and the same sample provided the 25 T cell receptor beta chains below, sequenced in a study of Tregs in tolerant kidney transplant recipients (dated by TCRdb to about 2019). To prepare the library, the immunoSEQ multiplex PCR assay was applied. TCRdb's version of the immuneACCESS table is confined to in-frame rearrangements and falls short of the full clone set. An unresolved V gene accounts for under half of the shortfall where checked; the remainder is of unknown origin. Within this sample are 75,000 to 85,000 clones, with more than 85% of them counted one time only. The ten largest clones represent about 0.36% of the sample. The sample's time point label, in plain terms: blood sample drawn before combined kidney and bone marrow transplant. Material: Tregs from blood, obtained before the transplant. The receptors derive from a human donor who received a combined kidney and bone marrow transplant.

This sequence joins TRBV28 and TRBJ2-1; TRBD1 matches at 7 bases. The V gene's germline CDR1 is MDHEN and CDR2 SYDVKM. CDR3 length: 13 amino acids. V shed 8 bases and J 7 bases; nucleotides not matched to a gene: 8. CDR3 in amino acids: CASFRGISNEQFF. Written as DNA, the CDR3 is TGTGCCAGCTTCAGGGGGATTTCGAATGAGCAGTTCTTC. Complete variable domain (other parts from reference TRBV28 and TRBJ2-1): DVKVTQSSRYLVKRTGEKVFLECVQDMDHENMFWYRQDPGLGLRLIYFSYDVKMKEKGDIPEGYSVSREKKERFSLILESASTNQTSMYLCASFRGISNEQFFGPGTRLTVL.

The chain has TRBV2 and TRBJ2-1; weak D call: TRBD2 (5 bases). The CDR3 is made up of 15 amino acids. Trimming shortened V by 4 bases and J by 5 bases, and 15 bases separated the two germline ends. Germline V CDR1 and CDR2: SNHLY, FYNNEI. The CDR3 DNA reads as TGTGCCAGCAGTGTCCTCCCGGGATCGGACAATGAGCAGTTCTTC. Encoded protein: CASSVLPGSDNEQFF.

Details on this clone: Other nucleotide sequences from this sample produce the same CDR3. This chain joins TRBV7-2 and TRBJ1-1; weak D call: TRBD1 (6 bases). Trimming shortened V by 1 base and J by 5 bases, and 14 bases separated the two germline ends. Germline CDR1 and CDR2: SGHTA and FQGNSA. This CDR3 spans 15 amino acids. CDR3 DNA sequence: TGTGCCAGCAGCTTAGTAGGGGGGAGGGATACTGAAGCTTTCTTT. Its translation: CASSLVGGRDTEAFF.

CDR3 loop: CASSLLSGANVLTF. Here the CDR3 DNA reads TGCGCCAGCAGCTTACTCTCTGGGGCCAACGTCCTGACTTTC. The V gene is TRBV5-1, the J gene TRBJ2-6; D unresolved. Trimming removed 2 bases from V and 0 bases from J, with 3 bases in between. The CDR3 consists of 14 residues. Germline CDR1 is SGHRS and CDR2 is YFSETQ.

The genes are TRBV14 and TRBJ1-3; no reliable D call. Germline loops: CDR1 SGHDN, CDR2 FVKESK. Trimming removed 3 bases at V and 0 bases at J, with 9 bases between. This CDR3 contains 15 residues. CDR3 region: CASSQVGFSGNTIYF. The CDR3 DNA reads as TGTGCCAGCAGCCAGGTCGGTTTCTCTGGAAACACCATATATTTT.

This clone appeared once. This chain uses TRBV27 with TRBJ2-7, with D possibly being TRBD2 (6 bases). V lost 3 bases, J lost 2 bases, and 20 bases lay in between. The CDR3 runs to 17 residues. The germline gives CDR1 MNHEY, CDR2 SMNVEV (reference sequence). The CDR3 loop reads CASSFLSGVFGTYEQYF. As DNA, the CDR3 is TGTGCCAGCAGTTTTTTATCGGGAGTATTTGGGACCTACGAGCAGTACTTC.

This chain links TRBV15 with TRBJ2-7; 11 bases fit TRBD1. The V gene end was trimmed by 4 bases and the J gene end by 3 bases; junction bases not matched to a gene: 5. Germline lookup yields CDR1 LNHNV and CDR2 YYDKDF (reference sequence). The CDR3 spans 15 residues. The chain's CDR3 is CATSNRDRGVYEQYF. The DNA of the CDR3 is TGTGCCACCAGCAACCGGGACAGGGGGGTCTACGAGCAGTACTTC.

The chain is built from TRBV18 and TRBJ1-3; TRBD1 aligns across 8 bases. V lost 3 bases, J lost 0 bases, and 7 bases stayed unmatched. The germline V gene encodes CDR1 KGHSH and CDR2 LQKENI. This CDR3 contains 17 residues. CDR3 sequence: CASSPVGTGYSGNTIYF. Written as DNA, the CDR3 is TGTGCCAGCTCACCCGTTGGGACAGGCTACTCTGGAAACACCATATATTTT.

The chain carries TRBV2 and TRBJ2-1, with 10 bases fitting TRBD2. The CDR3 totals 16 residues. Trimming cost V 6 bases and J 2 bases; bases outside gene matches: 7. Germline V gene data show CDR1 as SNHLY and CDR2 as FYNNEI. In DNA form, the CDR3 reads TGTGCCAGCAGCGCCTTAGCGGGAGGTGCCTACAATGAGCAGTTCTTC. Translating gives CASSALAGGAYNEQFF.

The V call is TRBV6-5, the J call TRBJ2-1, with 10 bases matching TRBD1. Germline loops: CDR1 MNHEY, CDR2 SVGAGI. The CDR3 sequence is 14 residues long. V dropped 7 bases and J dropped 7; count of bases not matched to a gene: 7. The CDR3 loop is CASTPGQGRNEQFF. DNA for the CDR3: TGTGCCAGCACCCCGGGACAGGGGAGGAATGAGCAGTTCTTC.

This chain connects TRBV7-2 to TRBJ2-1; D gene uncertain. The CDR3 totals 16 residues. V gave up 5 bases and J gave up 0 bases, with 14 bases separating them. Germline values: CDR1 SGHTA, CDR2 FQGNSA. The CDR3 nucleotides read TGTGCCAGCAGCCCCAGGTCGGGCATCTCCTACAATGAGCAGTTCTTC. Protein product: CASSPRSGISYNEQFF.

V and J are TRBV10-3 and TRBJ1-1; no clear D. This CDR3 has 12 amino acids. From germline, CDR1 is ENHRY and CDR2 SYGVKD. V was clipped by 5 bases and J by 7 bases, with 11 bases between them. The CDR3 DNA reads TGTGCCATCAGTTCGAGCGGAGATGAAGCTTTCTTT. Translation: CAISSSGDEAFF.

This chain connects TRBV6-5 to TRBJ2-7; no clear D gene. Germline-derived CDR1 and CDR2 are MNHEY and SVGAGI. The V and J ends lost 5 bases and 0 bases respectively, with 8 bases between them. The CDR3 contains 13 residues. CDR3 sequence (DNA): TGTGCCAGCAGTCTCGACATCTCCTACGAGCAGTACTTC. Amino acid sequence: CASSLDISYEQYF.

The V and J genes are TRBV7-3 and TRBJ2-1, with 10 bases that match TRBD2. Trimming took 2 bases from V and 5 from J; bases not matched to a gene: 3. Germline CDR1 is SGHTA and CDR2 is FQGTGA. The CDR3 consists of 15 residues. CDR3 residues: CASSLSTSGHNEQFF. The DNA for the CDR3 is TGTGCCAGCAGCTTATCGACTAGCGGGCACAATGAGCAGTTCTTC.

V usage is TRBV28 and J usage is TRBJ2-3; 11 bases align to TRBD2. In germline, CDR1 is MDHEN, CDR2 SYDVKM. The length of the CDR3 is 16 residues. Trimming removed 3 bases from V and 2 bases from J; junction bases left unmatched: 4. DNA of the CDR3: TGTGCCAGCAGTTTCGGACTAGCGGGCTACACAGATACGCAGTATTTT. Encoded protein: CASSFGLAGYTDTQYF.

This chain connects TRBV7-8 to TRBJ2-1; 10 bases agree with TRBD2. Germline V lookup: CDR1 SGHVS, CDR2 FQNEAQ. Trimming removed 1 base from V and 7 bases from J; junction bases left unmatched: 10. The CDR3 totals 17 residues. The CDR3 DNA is TGTGCCAGCAGCTTAGGGGTAGCGGGAGGTAGTGGGAATGAGCAGTTCTTC. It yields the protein CASSLGVAGGSGNEQFF.

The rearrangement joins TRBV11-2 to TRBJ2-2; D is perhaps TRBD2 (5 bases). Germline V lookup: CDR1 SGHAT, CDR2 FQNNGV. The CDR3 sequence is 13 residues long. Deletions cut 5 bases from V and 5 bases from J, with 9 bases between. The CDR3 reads CASSPERTGELFF. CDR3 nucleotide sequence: TGTGCCAGCAGCCCGGAGCGGACCGGGGAGCTGTTTTTT.

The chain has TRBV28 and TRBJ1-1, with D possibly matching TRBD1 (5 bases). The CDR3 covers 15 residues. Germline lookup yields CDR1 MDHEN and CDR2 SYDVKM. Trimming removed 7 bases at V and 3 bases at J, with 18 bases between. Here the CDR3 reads CASTPLGDRDTEAFF. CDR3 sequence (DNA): TGTGCCAGCACCCCCCTGGGGGACCGGGACACTGAAGCTTTCTTT.

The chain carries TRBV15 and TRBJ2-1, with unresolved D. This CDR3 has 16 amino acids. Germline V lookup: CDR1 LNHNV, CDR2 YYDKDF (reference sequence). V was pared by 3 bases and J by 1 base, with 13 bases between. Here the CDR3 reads CATSRAGASSYNEQFF. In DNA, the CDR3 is TGTGCCACCAGCAGGGCCGGAGCGTCATCCTACAATGAGCAGTTCTTC.

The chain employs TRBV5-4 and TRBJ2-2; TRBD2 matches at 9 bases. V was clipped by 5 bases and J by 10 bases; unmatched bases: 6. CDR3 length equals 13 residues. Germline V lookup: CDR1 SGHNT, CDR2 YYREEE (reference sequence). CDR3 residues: CASSRGRAEELFF. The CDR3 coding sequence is TGTGCCAGCAGTCGCGGGAGGGCCGAGGAGCTGTTTTTT. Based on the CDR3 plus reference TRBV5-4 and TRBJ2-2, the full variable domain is ETGVTQSPTHLIKTRGQQVTLRCSSQSGHNTVSWYQQALGQGPQFIFQYYREEENGRGNFPPRFSGLQFPNYSSELNVNALELDDSALYLCASSRGRAEELFFGEGSRLTVL.

The CDR3 sequence: CASSFSGFSYNEQFF. CDR3 DNA sequence: TGTGCCAGCAGCTTTTCGGGGTTCTCCTACAATGAGCAGTTCTTC. This sequence joins TRBV7-2 and TRBJ2-1, with D tentatively TRBD2 (5 bases). Germline V gives CDR1 SGHTA, CDR2 FQGNSA. The CDR3 has 15 amino acids. Deletions cut 3 bases from V and 0 bases from J, with 9 bases between.

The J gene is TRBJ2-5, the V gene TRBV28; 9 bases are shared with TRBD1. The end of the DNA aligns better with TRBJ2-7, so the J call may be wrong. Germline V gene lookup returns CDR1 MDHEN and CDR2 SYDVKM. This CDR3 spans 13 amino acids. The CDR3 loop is CASRGTGSYEQYF. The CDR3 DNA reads TGTGCCAGCAGGGGGACAGGGAGCTACGAGCAGTACTTC.

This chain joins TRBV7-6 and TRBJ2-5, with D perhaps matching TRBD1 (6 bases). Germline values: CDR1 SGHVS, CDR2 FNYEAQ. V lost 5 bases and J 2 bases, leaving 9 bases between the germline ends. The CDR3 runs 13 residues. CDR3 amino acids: CASSQGHQETQYF. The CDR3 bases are TGTGCCAGCAGCCAGGGACATCAAGAGACCCAGTACTTC.

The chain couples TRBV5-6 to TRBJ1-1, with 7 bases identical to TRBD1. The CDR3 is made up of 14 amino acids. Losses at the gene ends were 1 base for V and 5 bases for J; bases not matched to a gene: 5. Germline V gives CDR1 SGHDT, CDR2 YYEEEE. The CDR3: CASSLRGTATEAFF. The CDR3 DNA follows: TGTGCCAGCAGCTTGAGGGGGACAGCTACTGAAGCTTTCTTT.

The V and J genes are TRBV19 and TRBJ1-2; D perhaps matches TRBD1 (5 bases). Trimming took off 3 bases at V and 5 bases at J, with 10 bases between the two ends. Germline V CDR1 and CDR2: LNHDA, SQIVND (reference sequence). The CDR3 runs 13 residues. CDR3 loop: CASSIRDGYGYTF. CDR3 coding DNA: TGTGCCAGTAGTATTAGGGACGGTTATGGCTACACCTTC.